These T cell receptor beta chains were read from a single sample in a study of response to subunit inactivated influenza vaccine. Each CDR3 protein is one row after TCRdb ran MiXCR on the RT-PCR reads. The sample shows 610,000 or so distinct CDR3 sequences, 14% of them seen only once. The sequences come from PBMCs from blood, collected roughly 12 days after vaccination. These receptors were collected from a man between 50 and 59 years old who received an inactivated influenza vaccine. CDR3s include the opening cysteine and the closing phenylalanine or tryptophan. A D gene is named only where the DNA matches it firmly.

.,TRBV4-2,CASSHGTVKTGELFF
.,TRBV20-1,CSARDYRKGSYEQYF
.,TRBV25-1,CASSEYPLAKNNEQFF
TRBD2,TRBV7-2,CASSLVAGWVDEQYF
TRBD2,TRBV12-3/TRBV12-4,CASTPLLGREGPTDTQYF
TRBD1,TRBV24-1,CATSDTRTGSADTQYF
.,TRBV6-2/TRBV6-3,CASSYPSMNTGELFF
.,TRBV20-1,CSAKGANVLTF
.,TRBV11-2,CASSLTIQGGGELFF
TRBD1,TRBV10-3,CAISRQGENYGYTF
TRBD2,TRBV7-6,CASSKSRLAGGPEDTQYF
TRBD2,TRBV20-1,CSARRRGEITGELFF
TRBD1,TRBV15,CATSSRTGSGDTQYF
TRBD2,TRBV12-3/TRBV12-4,CASTPIGGVSYNEQFF
TRBD1,TRBV29-1,CSAVPGQGPYEQYF
.,TRBV10-3,CAISGGLSNIEQFF
.,TRBV20-1,CSARDPMGTEAFF
.,TRBV24-1,CATSTATGAAGVDQETQYF
TRBD1,TRBV6-2/TRBV6-3,CASSPTGGKIQYF
.,TRBV5-1,CASSLGPTRETQYF
.,TRBV6-5,CASSYSAAYYEQYF
TRBD1,TRBV5-1,CASSLGGQGDEQYF
TRBD1,TRBV10-3,CAIRRDSQETQYF
.,TRBV10-3,CAISVTTDTQYF
TRBD2,TRBV7-2,CASRPGGGPQETQYF
TRBD1,TRBV5-4,CASSFGTGVVEAFF
TRBD2,TRBV12-3/TRBV12-4,CASRPTSGGPPEQYF
.,TRBV3-1,CASSQENPTEAFF
.,TRBV25-1,CASHETGQQYF